Below are 8 T cell receptor beta chains sequenced from a single sample in a study of early T cells in non-severe SARS-CoV-2 infection. In TCRdb, the 5' RACE reads were re-called with MiXCR into one record per CDR3 protein. The data hold 50,000 to 70,000 distinct CDR3 sequences, with 8% to 9% observed a single time. Specimen: whole blood. These receptor sequences come from an adult who was a healthcare worker with PCR-confirmed SARS-CoV-2 infection or an uninfected control (not recorded which).

The CDR3 reads CASSYPSLTVAKNIQYF. The DNA for the CDR3 is TGTGCCAGCAGTTACCCTAGTTTGACAGTTGCCAAAAACATTCAGTACTTC. J is TRBJ2-4 and V is TRBV6-6; TRBD1 might be the D (5 bases). V lost 2 bases and J 1 base, leaving 15 bases between the germline ends. The CDR3 sequence is 17 residues long. CDR1 is MNHNY, CDR2 SVGAGI, per germline (reference sequence).

This clonotype has at least ten counts. The CDR3 DNA reads as TGTGCCAGTAGTATCTCTAGTGGAACCGGGGAGCTGTTTTTT. Amino acid sequence: CASSISSGTGELFF. The genes are TRBV19 and TRBJ2-2, with D uncertain. Germline assignment: CDR1 LNHDA and CDR2 SQIVND (reference sequence). The CDR3 has 14 amino acids. Trimming took off 3 bases at V and 5 bases at J, with 10 bases between the two ends. The full variable domain, its missing parts supplied by reference TRBV19 and TRBJ2-2, is DGGITQSPKYLFRKEGQNVTLSCEQNLNHDAMYWYRQDPGQGLRLIYYSQIVNDFQKGDIAEGYSVSREKKESFPLTVTSAQKNPTAFYLCASSISSGTGELFFGEGSRLTVL.

This clonotype was recorded at least ten times. The V gene is TRBV11-2, the J gene TRBJ2-1, with D tentatively TRBD2 (6 bases). Germline V gives CDR1 SGHAT, CDR2 FQNNGV. This CDR3 has 17 amino acids. V shed 3 bases and J shed 8 bases, with 23 bases lying between them. CDR3 region: CASSFLLAPNPGHEQFF. In DNA, the CDR3 is TGTGCCAGCAGCTTTCTTCTAGCGCCAAACCCGGGGCATGAGCAGTTCTTC.

This clonotype was observed a handful of times. This sequence joins TRBV27 and TRBJ2-3; D might be TRBD1 (5 bases). Trimming took off 4 bases at V and 3 bases at J, with 11 bases between the two ends. The CDR3 contains 14 residues. Germline values: CDR1 MNHEY, CDR2 SMNVEV (reference sequence). The chain's CDR3 is CASSWYRGTDTQYF. DNA for the CDR3: TGTGCCAGCAGTTGGTATAGGGGTACAGATACGCAGTATTTT.

This clonotype has a count of ten or more. This chain uses TRBV28 with TRBJ1-5; 7 bases are a match to TRBD1. Looked up from germline, CDR1 is MDHEN and CDR2 is SYDVKM. The junction had 11 bases not matched to a gene; V was cut back by 6 bases and J by 6 bases. The CDR3 totals 15 residues. This CDR3 reads CASSKGDRDLQPQHF. CDR3 coding DNA: TGTGCCAGCAGCAAGGGCGACAGGGACCTTCAGCCCCAGCATTTT.

This clonotype was seen more than once but under ten times. One end of the junction does not line up with germline, which may come from a read error. The chain employs TRBV28 and TRBJ1-1; D gene unclear. Germline lookup yields CDR1 MDHEN and CDR2 SYDVKM. CDR3 length: 13 residues. The CDR3: CASRMDLNTKAFF. The CDR3 nucleotides read TGTGCCAGCAGGATGGACTTGAACACTAAAGCTTTCTTT.

This clonotype was counted ten times or more. The V call is TRBV3-1, the J call TRBJ2-1; a weak D match, TRBD1 (6 bases). CDR3 length: 14 amino acids. Germline V gene data show CDR1 as LGHDT and CDR2 as YNNKEL (reference sequence). The V gene lost 0 bases and the J gene lost 7 bases, with 10 bases spanning the gap. The CDR3 DNA follows: TGTGCCAGCAGCCAAGAGGGGGCCCGGAATGAGCAGTTCTTC. Its protein product is CASSQEGARNEQFF.

This clonotype was counted many times. The rearrangement links TRBV7-6 to TRBJ2-1, with TRBD2 matching 9 bases. Losses at the gene ends were 5 bases for V and 8 bases for J; bases not matched to a gene: 10. The CDR3 is 15 residues long. Germline lookup yields CDR1 SGHVS and CDR2 FNYEAQ. CDR3 protein: CASSVSGTSFDEQFF. The CDR3, as DNA: TGTGCCAGCAGCGTCTCCGGGACTAGCTTTGATGAGCAGTTCTTC.